One and the same sample provided the 21 T cell receptor beta chains below, sequenced in a study of beta chain features in type 1 diabetes. The authors reverse transcribed all of the isolated RNA, so sequencing captured expressed TCRB transcripts. Profiled with immunoSEQ multiplex PCR; TCRdb holds only in-frame clones, not every one. The table records some 900,000 clones, roughly 16% of them present only once. The sequencing input was naive CD4+ T cells from blood. The receptors stem from a woman aged 18-30 years in good health.

This clone was recorded a few times. The CDR3 DNA is TGTGCCAGCAGCTTGACGCGAAGCGGGATACAAGTCGGGGAGCTGTTTTTT. As protein: CASSLTRSGIQVGELFF. This chain connects TRBV5-8 to TRBJ2-2; 7 bases are a match to TRBD2. The CDR3 loop spans 17 amino acids. From germline, CDR1 is SGHTS and CDR2 YDEGEE. J lost 7 bases, V lost 1 base, and 13 bases had no gene match.

This chain links TRBV7-2 with TRBJ1-4; perhaps TRBD1 as D (5 bases). Germline values: CDR1 SGHTA, CDR2 FQGNSA. The CDR3 is 12 amino acids. Trimming stripped 6 bases from V and 8 bases from J, with 10 bases between. The CDR3 protein is CASSTGREKLFF. For the CDR3, the DNA is TGTGCCAGCAGTACAGGAAGGGAAAAACTGTTTTTT. Using reference TRBV7-2 and TRBJ1-4 for the parts outside the CDR3, the full variable domain is GAGVSQSPSNKVTEKGKDVELRCDPISGHTALYWYRQSLGQGLEFLIYFQGNSAPDKSGLPSDRFSAERTGGSVSTLTIQRTQQEDSAVYLCASSTGREKLFFGSGTQLSVL.

The chain carries TRBV27 and TRBJ1-2, with 7 bases fitting TRBD1. Germline V gene data show CDR1 as MNHEY and CDR2 as SMNVEV (reference sequence). Unmatched junction bases numbered 25, after V lost 6 bases and J lost 6 bases. CDR3 length equals 19 residues. The CDR3 region has the DNA TGTGCCAGCAGGCGCCAGCCCCCGGGACAAGTATCAGGGGGTAATGGCTACACCTTC. Amino acids: CASRRQPPGQVSGGNGYTF.

V is TRBV11-3 and J is TRBJ2-5; no definite D call. The germline V and J ends were trimmed by 1 base and 5 bases, with 8 bases remaining between them. CDR1 and CDR2 (germline): SGHNT, YENEEA. The CDR3 runs to 13 residues. In DNA form, the CDR3 reads TGTGCCAGCAGCTTAGCCCGGGCCGAGACCCAGTACTTC. Protein sequence: CASSLARAETQYF.

This chain links TRBV25-1 with TRBJ2-7; D gene unclear. The V end lost 3 bases, the J end lost 4 bases, and 13 bases lay between the germline ends. Germline V lookup: CDR1 MGHDK, CDR2 SYGVNS. The CDR3 contains 14 residues. The CDR3 is CASSDFPNHYEQYF. The CDR3 coding sequence is TGTGCCAGCAGTGACTTTCCGAACCATTACGAGCAGTACTTC.

The CDR3 coding sequence is TGTGCCACCAGCAGAGTAGACGAGACTGAAGCTTTCTTT. This encodes CATSRVDETEAFF. The chain links TRBV15 to TRBJ1-1; D gene ambiguous. Trimming removed 1 base from V and 5 bases from J, with 8 bases in between. This CDR3 contains 13 residues. Germline-derived CDR1 and CDR2 are LNHNV and YYDKDF (reference sequence). Full variable domain (missing parts from reference TRBV15 and TRBJ1-1): DAMVIQNPRYQVTQFGKPVTLSCSQTLNHNVMYWYQQKSSQAPKLLFHYYDKDFNNEADTPDNFQSRRPNTSFCFLDIRSPGLGDTAMYLCATSRVDETEAFFGQGTRLTVV.

The chain uses TRBV7-2 and TRBJ2-7; 8 bases match TRBD2. Germline-derived CDR1 and CDR2 are SGHTA and FQGNSA. The CDR3 is made up of 15 amino acids. V was pared by 4 bases and J by 3 bases, with 8 bases of the junction left unmatched. The chain's CDR3 is CASSSSSGSYYEQYF. In nucleotides, the CDR3 is TGTGCCAGCAGCTCGTCTAGCGGGTCCTACTACGAGCAGTACTTC.

This clone was seen more than once but under ten times. The chain combines TRBV9 with TRBJ2-3, with 8 bases lining up with TRBD1. CDR1 is SGDLS, CDR2 YYNGEE, per germline. The CDR3 consists of 17 residues. The V segment lost 0 bases and the J segment 4 bases; nucleotides outside the gene matches: 10. The CDR3 sequence: CASSVGLTRGHADTQYF. In nucleotides, the CDR3 is TGTGCCAGCAGCGTAGGTCTAACCAGGGGGCACGCAGATACGCAGTATTTT.

CDR3 sequence reads: CASSYGTNKQRAFF. The CDR3 region has the DNA TGTGCCAGCAGTTACGGGACCAATAAACAAAGGGCTTTCTTT. The genes are TRBV6-5 and TRBJ1-1; perhaps TRBD1 as D (5 bases). The CDR3 extends over 14 amino acids. Germline V CDR1 and CDR2: MNHEY, SVGAGI. V lost 2 bases and J lost 11, with 18 bases in between.

The chain couples TRBV28 to TRBJ1-3; D gene unclear. This CDR3 region has 15 residues. The V gene's germline CDR1 is MDHEN and CDR2 SYDVKM. V dropped 10 bases and J dropped 0 bases, with 16 bases sitting between them. This CDR3 reads CATARLAVSGNTIYF. The CDR3 DNA is TGTGCCACCGCCCGTTTGGCCGTCTCTGGAAACACCATATATTTT.

This clone was detected only a few times. This chain connects TRBV15 to TRBJ1-5; no reliable D call. The CDR3 loop spans 18 amino acids. With 0 bases removed from V and 0 bases from J, the gap between germline ends came to 15 bases. Germline CDR1 is LNHNV and CDR2 is YYDKDF (reference sequence). CDR3 sequence (DNA): TGTGCCACCAGCAGAGATCAAGTGGGTATGGTTAGCAATCAGCCCCAGCATTTT. Amino acid sequence: CATSRDQVGMVSNQPQHF. The whole variable domain, filled in from reference TRBV15 and TRBJ1-5, reads DAMVIQNPRYQVTQFGKPVTLSCSQTLNHNVMYWYQQKSSQAPKLLFHYYDKDFNNEADTPDNFQSRRPNTSFCFLDIRSPGLGDTAMYLCATSRDQVGMVSNQPQHFGDGTRLSIL.

The chain joins TRBV6-5 to TRBJ2-7; 7 bases agree with TRBD1. This CDR3 spans 13 amino acids. Germline lookup yields CDR1 MNHEY and CDR2 SVGAGI. Unmatched junction bases numbered 4, after V lost 8 bases and J lost 0 bases. CDR3 region: CASEGQVSYEQYF. In nucleotides, the CDR3 is TGTGCCAGCGAAGGACAGGTCTCCTACGAGCAGTACTTC.

This clone was seen a handful of times. The CDR3 region is CASSFLLAGGPDTQYF. The CDR3 region has the DNA TGCGCCAGCAGCTTCTTATTAGCGGGAGGCCCAGATACGCAGTATTTT. The gene calls are TRBV5-1 and TRBJ2-3; TRBD2 matches 10 bases. CDR3 length equals 16 residues. Germline V gene lookup returns CDR1 SGHRS and CDR2 YFSETQ. The V and J ends lost 2 bases and 4 bases, in that order; junction bases with no gene match: 7.

The chain couples TRBV7-2 to TRBJ2-5; D is unclear. Trimming cost V 4 bases and J 4 bases, with 7 bases left between them. The CDR3 totals 12 residues. The germline CDR1 and CDR2 sequences are SGHTA and FQGNSA. Here the CDR3 reads CASSSSVETQYF. The CDR3 DNA reads as TGTGCCAGCAGCTCATCGGTAGAGACCCAGTACTTC.

This clone showed up just a few times. This chain connects TRBV6-1 to TRBJ1-2, with 8 positions matching TRBD1. This CDR3 has 15 amino acids. Germline lookup yields CDR1 MNHNS and CDR2 SASEGT. The trim removed 7 bases at V and 0 bases at J, leaving 7 bases unmatched. The CDR3 loop reads CASIDAGQANYGYTF. CDR3 coding DNA: TGTGCCAGCATCGACGCGGGACAGGCTAACTATGGCTACACCTTC.

The CDR3 loop is CSVGQRYSLDNEQFF. CDR3 nucleotides: TGCAGCGTTGGACAACGGTATAGTTTGGACAATGAGCAGTTCTTC. V usage is TRBV29-1 and J usage is TRBJ2-1; D gene ambiguous. The CDR3 covers 15 residues. Germline CDR1 is SQVTM and CDR2 is ANQGSEA. The V end was cut by 4 bases, the J end by 5 bases, with 18 bases between.

The chain is built from TRBV27 and TRBJ2-3; D is perhaps TRBD1 (5 bases). V lost 4 bases, J lost 6 bases, and 17 bases lay in between. The CDR3 covers 15 residues. CDR1 is MNHEY, CDR2 SMNVEV, per germline (reference sequence). CDR3 sequence reads: CASSSPAGLGDTQYF. Written as DNA, the CDR3 is TGTGCCAGCAGTTCGCCTGCAGGGCTTGGCGATACGCAGTATTTT.

This clone was seen a few times. This chain joins TRBV11-3 and TRBJ2-2; D remains unclear. The CDR3 has 15 amino acids. V was pared by 3 bases and J by 0 bases, with 8 bases between. The germline V gene encodes CDR1 SGHNT and CDR2 YENEEA. In DNA, the CDR3 is TGTGCCAGCAGCTTCGGAGACGCGAACACCGGGGAGCTGTTTTTT. Translation gives CASSFGDANTGELFF.

This CDR3 reads CASSTGRTPDTQYF. Written as DNA, the CDR3 is TGTGCCAGCAGCACCGGACGGACCCCAGATACGCAGTATTTT. The chain recombines TRBV7-8 with TRBJ2-3, with no clear D. The CDR3 spans 14 residues. The V and J ends lost 5 bases and 4 bases respectively, with 13 bases between them. CDR1 is SGHVS and CDR2 is FQNEAQ in the germline V gene.

This clone was found a few times. J is TRBJ1-1 and V is TRBV18; D is unresolved. Germline V lookup: CDR1 KGHSH, CDR2 LQKENI. Trimming cost V 1 base and J 0 bases, with 6 bases left between them. The CDR3 runs 14 residues. CDR3 bases: TGTGCCAGCTCACCACAGGGATTGAACACTGAAGCTTTCTTT. It encodes CASSPQGLNTEAFF.

There are a few counts of this clone. The V call is TRBV11-2, the J call TRBJ2-1, with 10 bases lining up with TRBD2. The CDR3 totals 14 residues. The germline V gene encodes CDR1 SGHAT and CDR2 FQNNGV. The V and J ends lost 8 bases and 4 bases, in that order; junction bases with no gene match: 5. CDR3 loop: CASREREGYNEQFF. The CDR3 nucleotides are TGTGCCAGCCGCGAGCGGGAGGGATACAATGAGCAGTTCTTC.